The rows below give T cell receptor beta chains drawn from one sample of a study of blood T cell repertoires in COVID-19. Measured with immunoSEQ multiplex PCR; TCRdb has only the in-frame clones, and not every one. The sample lists roughly 100,000 clones, roughly 80% occurring once. Input material: peripheral blood. The receptors stem from a human donor in a cohort sampled during active COVID-19. CDR3s include the opening cysteine and the closing phenylalanine or tryptophan. The D gene is left open where the match is weak. The listing skips clone size in some rows; elsewhere it reads once, few, many or a size class.

j_gene | d_gene | v_gene | len | abundance | CDR3aa | CDR3nt
TRBJ2-4 | TRBD1 | TRBV6-6 | 14 | NA | CASTSQGNKNIQYF | TGTGCCAGCACCTCACAGGGGAACAAAAACATTCAGTACTTC
TRBJ1-5 | TRBD1 | TRBV19 | 16 | NA | CASSMLDRGRNQPQHF | TGTGCCAGTAGTATGTTGGACAGGGGGCGCAATCAGCCCCAGCATTTT
TRBJ1-1 | TRBD1 | TRBV7-2 | 18 | NA | CASSSTGTGRHWRTEAFF | TGTGCCAGCAGCTCGACCGGGACAGGGAGGCATTGGCGCACTGAAGCTTTCTTT
TRBJ1-5 | TRBD1 | TRBV5-3 | 18 | NA | CARSPGTGGYKSNQPQHF | TGTGCCAGAAGTCCCGGGACAGGGGGGTATAAGAGCAATCAGCCCCAGCATTTT
TRBJ1-2 | NA | TRBV9 | 15 | once | CASSAQPGLPYGYTF | TGTGCCAGCAGCGCTCAGCCGGGACTCCCCTATGGCTACACCTTC
TRBJ2-2 | TRBD2 | TRBV4-2 | 21 | few | CASSRIQLLAGGHGNTGELFF | TGTGCCAGCAGCCGCATTCAACTACTAGCGGGGGGGCACGGAAACACCGGGGAGCTGTTTTTT
TRBJ1-6 | TRBD1 | TRBV6-2/TRBV6-3 | 15 | NA | CASSSRQGANSPLHF | TGTGCCAGCAGTTCCAGACAGGGGGCCAATTCACCCCTCCACTTT
TRBJ2-5 | TRBD1 | TRBV10-3 | 14 | once | CAISASGTEETQYF | TGTGCCATCAGTGCCTCCGGGACAGAAGAGACCCAGTACTTC
TRBJ1-2 | TRBD1 | TRBV10-3 | 13 | NA | CAISSFDRAGYTF | TGTGCCATCAGTTCTTTCGACAGGGCAGGCTACACCTTC
TRBJ1-4 | NA | TRBV28 | 16 | NA | CASSSLHSLTNEKLFF | TGTGCCAGCAGTTCTCTCCACAGCCTAACTAATGAAAAACTGTTTTTT
TRBJ2-2 | NA | TRBV28 | 15 | NA | CASSLPTRATGELFF | TGTGCCAGCAGTTTACCCACCAGGGCCACCGGGGAGCTGTTTTTT
TRBJ1-3 | NA | TRBV5-1 | 16 | few | CASSLAQQDSGNTIYF | TGCGCCAGCAGCTTGGCCCAACAGGACTCTGGAAACACCATATATTTT
TRBJ2-2 | TRBD2 | TRBV30 | 16 | NA | CAWNGLAGGNTGELFF | TGTGCCTGGAACGGACTAGCGGGGGGGAACACCGGGGAGCTGTTTTTT
TRBJ1-5 | NA | TRBV19 | 15 | NA | CASSIGPGFSQPQHF | TGTGCCAGTAGTATAGGTCCAGGGTTTTCTCAGCCCCAGCATTTT
TRBJ1-1 | NA | TRBV18 | 13 | NA | CASSPFEEFVAFF | TGTGCCAGCTCACCATTCGAGGAGTTTGTAGCTTTCTTT
TRBJ1-1 | TRBD1 | TRBV9 | 15 | NA | CASSVLIGGAAEAFF | TGTGCCAGCAGCGTACTTATAGGGGGCGCCGCTGAAGCTTTCTTT
TRBJ2-7 | NA | TRBV7-2 | 15 | once | CASSLGLGGSYEQYF | TGTGCCAGCAGCTTAGGGTTGGGGGGCTCCTACGAGCAGTACTTC
TRBJ2-7 | TRBD1 | TRBV28 | 14 | once | CASNPSGQPYEQYF | TGTGCCAGCAACCCATCGGGACAGCCCTACGAGCAGTACTTC
TRBJ1-1 | NA | TRBV27 | 15 | NA | CASSLGRGWNTEAFF | TGTGCCAGCAGTTTAGGGCGGGGATGGAACACTGAAGCTTTCTTT
TRBJ1-6 | TRBD1 | TRBV7-2 | 13 | NA | CASSDRAFSPLHF | TGTGCCAGCAGCGACAGGGCTTTTTCACCCCTCCACTTT
TRBJ2-5 | TRBD2 | TRBV2 | 16 | NA | CASSTGLAGGQETQYF | TGTGCCAGCAGTACTGGACTAGCGGGGGGGCAAGAGACCCAGTACTTC
TRBJ2-3 | TRBD1 | TRBV7-6 | 15 | few | CASSRGTGGSDTQYF | TGTGCCAGCAGCCGAGGGACAGGGGGGTCAGATACGCAGTATTTT
TRBJ2-3 | TRBD2 | TRBV4-2 | 17 | once | CASSLRWASGGADTQYF | TGTGCCAGCAGCTTAAGATGGGCTAGCGGGGGGGCAGATACGCAGTATTTT
TRBJ1-1 | NA | TRBV7-3 | 15 | NA | CASKPTPLVHTEAFF | TGTGCCAGCAAGCCGACACCCCTCGTACATACTGAAGCTTTCTTT
TRBJ2-5 | TRBD2 | TRBV11-1 | 15 | once | CASSLVLAEQETQYF | TGTGCCAGCAGCTTAGTACTAGCGGAACAAGAGACCCAGTACTTC
TRBJ2-6 | NA | TRBV19 | 15 | NA | CASSTGTSGANVLTF | TGTGCCAGTAGTACCGGTACCTCTGGGGCCAACGTCCTGACTTTC
TRBJ1-3 | TRBD1 | TRBV18 | 15 | NA | CASSPQTGNGNTIYF | TGTGCCAGCTCACCACAGACAGGGAACGGAAACACCATATATTTT
TRBJ2-3 | NA | TRBV21-1 | 13 | few | CAGLIRIADTQYF | TGTGCCGGGCTAATTCGAATCGCAGATACGCAGTATTTT
TRBJ2-7 | TRBD1 | TRBV5-1 | 16 | NA | CASSLAVGTGIYEQYF | TGCGCCAGCAGCTTGGCCGTCGGGACAGGGATCTACGAGCAGTACTTC
TRBJ1-1 | NA | TRBV5-1 | 14 | NA | CATTRSGRDTEAFF | TGCGCCACGACCCGGTCGGGGAGGGACACTGAAGCTTTCTTT
TRBJ2-3 | TRBD2 | TRBV11-3 | 18 | NA | CASSGGLAGGSSTDTQYF | TGTGCCAGCAGCGGGGGACTAGCGGGGGGATCTAGCACAGATACGCAGTATTTT
TRBJ1-2 | TRBD1 | TRBV5-6 | 14 | NA | CASSRGTGNYGYTF | TGTGCCAGCAGCCGCGGGACAGGGAATTATGGCTACACCTTC
TRBJ1-4 | TRBD1 | TRBV7-8 | 16 | once | CASSPDRVAANEKLFF | TGTGCCAGCAGCCCGGACAGGGTGGCCGCTAATGAAAAACTGTTTTTT
TRBJ2-5 | TRBD1 | TRBV5-4 | 15 | NA | CASSLGQGAWETQYF | TGTGCCAGCAGCCTCGGACAGGGGGCGTGGGAGACCCAGTACTTC
TRBJ2-7 | TRBD2 | TRBV19 | 14 | NA | CASSIGLAVDEQYF | TGTGCCAGTAGTATAGGACTAGCAGTCGACGAGCAGTACTTC
TRBJ1-1 | NA | TRBV2 | 12 | once | CASSGDMSEAFF | TGTGCCAGCAGTGGGGACATGAGTGAAGCTTTCTTT
TRBJ2-5 | NA | TRBV7-2 | 14 | NA | CASSLALDMETQYF | TGTGCCAGCAGCTTAGCACTAGATATGGAGACCCAGTACTTC
TRBJ1-2 | NA | TRBV7-2 | 14 | NA | CASSRSIGRDGYTF | TGTGCCAGCAGCCGCAGTATAGGGAGGGACGGCTACACCTTC
TRBJ2-5 | NA | TRBV29-1 | 14 | NA | CSVTTSGQTRDQYF | TGCAGCGTTACCACCTCCGGACAGACCCGAGACCAGTACTTC
TRBJ1-6 | NA | TRBV4-3 | 14 | once | CASSQERFNSPLHF | TGCGCCAGCAGCCAAGAACGGTTTAATTCACCCCTCCACTTT
TRBJ1-2 | NA | TRBV5-1 | 12 | NA | CASSSGGDGYTF | TGCGCCAGCAGTTCGGGAGGGGATGGCTACACCTTC
TRBJ2-7 | NA | TRBV2 | 13 | NA | CASSDARAGEQYF | TGTGCCAGCAGTGATGCCAGGGCCGGGGAGCAGTACTTC
TRBJ2-7 | TRBD1 | TRBV9 | 14 | NA | CASSPGQGPYEQYF | TGTGCCAGCAGCCCGGGACAGGGACCCTACGAGCAGTACTTC
TRBJ2-5 | NA | TRBV18 | 14 | NA | CASSPTGTQETQYF | TGTGCCAGCTCACCCACTGGGACACAAGAGACCCAGTACTTC
TRBJ2-1 | NA | TRBV9 | 17 | NA | CASSVAKWRGGSGEQFF | TGTGCCAGCAGCGTAGCTAAATGGAGGGGGGGCTCCGGGGAGCAGTTCTTC
TRBJ2-5 | TRBD2 | TRBV4-2 | 18 | NA | CASSQRTSGGAWEETQYF | TGTGCCAGCAGCCAAAGGACTAGCGGGGGGGCTTGGGAAGAGACCCAGTACTTC
TRBJ2-5 | NA | TRBV3-1/TRBV3-2 | 16 | NA | CASSQVAGRVGETQYF | TGTGCCAGCAGCCAAGTGGCCGGCAGGGTCGGGGAGACCCAGTACTTC
TRBJ2-1 | TRBD2 | TRBV7-9 | 16 | NA | CASSLEWLAEVREQFF | TGTGCCAGCAGCTTAGAATGGCTAGCGGAGGTGAGGGAGCAGTTCTTC
TRBJ2-6 | NA | TRBV5-1 | 17 | once | CASSLLQGSSGANVLTF | TGCGCCAGCAGCTTGCTACAGGGCAGCTCTGGGGCCAACGTCCTGACTTTC
TRBJ2-2 | NA | TRBV29-1 | 13 | medium-sized | CSADGRHTGELFF | TGCAGCGCGGACGGGAGACACACCGGGGAGCTGTTTTTT
TRBJ1-2 | NA | TRBV11-2 | 16 | NA | CASSPPNNEGYYGYTF | TGTGCCAGCAGCCCTCCTAATAACGAGGGTTACTATGGCTACACCTTC
TRBJ1-2 | NA | TRBV4-2 | 14 | NA | CASSQGGRVEGYTF | TGTGCCAGCAGCCAAGGTGGCAGGGTTGAGGGCTACACCTTC
TRBJ2-6 | NA | TRBV3-1/TRBV3-2 | 19 | few | CASSQGFDRSDSGANVLTF | TGTGCCAGCAGCCAAGGGTTCGACAGGTCGGACTCTGGGGCCAACGTCCTGACTTTC
TRBJ2-3 | NA | TRBV4-1 | 17 | NA | CASSQESLLTSTDTQYF | TGCGCCAGCAGCCAAGAATCTCTCCTTACTAGCACAGATACGCAGTATTTT
TRBJ1-5 | NA | TRBV7-8 | 15 | few | CASSLVSGAQGTQHF | TGTGCCAGCAGCTTAGTATCAGGGGCCCAAGGGACCCAGCATTTT